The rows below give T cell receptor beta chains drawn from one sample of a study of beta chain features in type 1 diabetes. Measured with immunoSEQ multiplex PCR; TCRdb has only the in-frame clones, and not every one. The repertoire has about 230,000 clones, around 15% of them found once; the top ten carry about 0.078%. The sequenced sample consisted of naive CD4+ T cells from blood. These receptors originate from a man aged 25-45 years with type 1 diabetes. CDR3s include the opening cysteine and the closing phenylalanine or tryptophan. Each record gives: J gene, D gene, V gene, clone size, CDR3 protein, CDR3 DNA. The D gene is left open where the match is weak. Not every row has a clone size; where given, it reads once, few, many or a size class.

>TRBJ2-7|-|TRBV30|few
CAWSWGPGTNEQYF
TGTGCCTGGAGTTGGGGGCCAGGGACAAACGAGCAGTACTTC
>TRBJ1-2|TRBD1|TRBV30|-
CAWSVSLQGEGYTF
TGTGCCTGGAGTGTATCACTCCAGGGGGAAGGCTACACCTTC
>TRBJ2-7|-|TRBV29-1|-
CSVVVNYEQYF
TGCAGCGTTGTGGTGAACTACGAGCAGTACTTC
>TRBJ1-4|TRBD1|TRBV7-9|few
CASSLTGVTNEKLFF
TGTGCCAGCAGTCTCACAGGGGTGACTAATGAAAAACTGTTTTTT
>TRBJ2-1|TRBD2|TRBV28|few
CASSFGGSSYNEQFF
TGTGCCAGCAGTTTTGGCGGGAGCTCCTACAATGAGCAGTTCTTC
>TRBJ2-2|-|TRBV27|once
CASSYERRDGELFF
TGTGCCAGCAGCTACGAGAGGCGGGACGGGGAGCTGTTTTTT
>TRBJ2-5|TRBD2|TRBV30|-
CAWTSGRGLETQYF
TGTGCCTGGACTAGCGGGAGGGGATTGGAGACCCAGTACTTC
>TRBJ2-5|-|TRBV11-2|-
CASSTGVQETQYF
TGTGCCAGCAGTACCGGTGTGCAAGAGACCCAGTACTTC
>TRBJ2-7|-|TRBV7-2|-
CASSVGGGYEQYF
TGTGCCAGCAGCGTAGGGGGAGGCTACGAGCAGTACTTC
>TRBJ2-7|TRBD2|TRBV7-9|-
CASSSGSFYEQYF
TGTGCCAGCTCTAGCGGGAGTTTCTACGAGCAGTACTTC
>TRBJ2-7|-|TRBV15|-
CATSIPTGWEQYF
TGTGCCACCAGCATCCCTACGGGGTGGGAGCAGTACTTC
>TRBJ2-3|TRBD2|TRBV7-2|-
CASSLAGTSGSTDTQYF
TGTGCCAGCAGCTTGGCCGGGACTAGCGGGAGCACAGATACGCAGTATTTT
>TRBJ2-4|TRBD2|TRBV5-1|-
CASSRTSGAEAKNIQYF
TGCGCCAGCAGCAGGACTAGCGGGGCGGAAGCCAAAAACATTCAGTACTTC
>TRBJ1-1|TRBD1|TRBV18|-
CASSPRGMNTEAFF
TGTGCCAGCTCCCCCAGGGGGATGAACACTGAAGCTTTCTTT
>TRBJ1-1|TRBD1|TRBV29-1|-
CSVRGTEAFF
TGCAGCGTCAGGGGGACCGAAGCTTTCTTT
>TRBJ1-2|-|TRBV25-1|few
CASRAIGGAYGYTF
TGTGCCAGCCGGGCTATTGGTGGGGCCTATGGCTACACCTTC
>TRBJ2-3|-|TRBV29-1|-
CSVVGTSTDTQYF
TGCAGCGTTGTGGGAACGAGCACAGATACGCAGTATTTT
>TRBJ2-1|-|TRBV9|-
CASATGTYENEQFF
TGTGCCAGCGCGACCGGGACATACGAGAATGAGCAGTTCTTC
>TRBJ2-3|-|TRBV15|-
CATSTGPTDTQYF
TGTGCCACCAGCACCGGGCCCACAGATACGCAGTATTTT
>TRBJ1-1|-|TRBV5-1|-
CASSILQGQNTEAFF
TGCGCCAGCAGCATCCTACAGGGACAGAACACTGAAGCTTTCTTT
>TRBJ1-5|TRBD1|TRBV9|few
CASSVDGTGNQPQHF
TGTGCCAGCAGCGTAGACGGGACAGGAAATCAGCCCCAGCATTTT
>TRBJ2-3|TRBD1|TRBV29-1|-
CSAGTGSVDTQYF
TGCAGCGCCGGGACAGGGTCGGTAGATACGCAGTATTTT
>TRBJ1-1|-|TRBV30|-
CAWSRGLMNTEAFF
TGTGCCTGGAGTCGGGGATTGATGAACACTGAAGCTTTCTTT
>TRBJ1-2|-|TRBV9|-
CASSVAGGTGDYGYTF
TGTGCCAGCAGCGTAGCGGGGGGAACAGGAGACTATGGCTACACCTTC
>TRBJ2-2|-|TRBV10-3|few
CAISEQYGELFF
TGTGCCATCAGTGAACAGTACGGGGAGCTGTTTTTT
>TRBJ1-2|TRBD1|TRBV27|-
CASSSLPGQVNYGYTF
TGTGCCAGCAGTTCATTACCGGGACAGGTGAACTATGGCTACACCTTC
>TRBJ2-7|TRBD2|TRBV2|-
CASSGGRSVEQYF
TGTGCCAGTTCGGGCGGGAGGTCTGTCGAGCAGTACTTC
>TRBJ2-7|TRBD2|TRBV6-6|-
CASRERGSSYEQYF
TGTGCCAGCAGAGAGCGGGGGAGCTCCTACGAGCAGTACTTC
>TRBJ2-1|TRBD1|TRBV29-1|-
CSGRGLPYNEQFF
TGCAGCGGCAGGGGGCTGCCCTACAATGAGCAGTTCTTC
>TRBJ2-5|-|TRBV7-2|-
CASSLESSRPGETQYF
TGTGCCAGCAGCTTAGAAAGCTCCCGCCCCGGGGAGACCCAGTACTTC
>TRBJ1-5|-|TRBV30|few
CAWSDSRTYQPQHF
TGTGCCTGGAGCGACTCGAGGACTTATCAGCCCCAGCATTTT
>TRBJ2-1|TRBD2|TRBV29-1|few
CSCSGRAPYNEQFF
TGCAGCTGTAGCGGGAGGGCCCCCTACAATGAGCAGTTCTTC
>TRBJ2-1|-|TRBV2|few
CASSEEWNEQFF
TGTGCCAGCAGTGAGGAATGGAATGAGCAGTTCTTC
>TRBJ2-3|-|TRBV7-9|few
CASSSQLDTQYF
TGTGCCAGCAGCTCCCAGTTGGATACGCAGTATTTT
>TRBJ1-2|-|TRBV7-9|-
CASSFFGLKAVTNYGYTF
TGTGCCAGCAGCTTTTTCGGGTTGAAGGCAGTAACTAACTATGGCTACACCTTC
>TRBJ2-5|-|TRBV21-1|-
CASSKVGTEEQETQYF
TGTGCCAGCAGCAAAGTAGGGACGGAGGAACAAGAGACCCAGTACTTC
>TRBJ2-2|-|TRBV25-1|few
CASRQQSNTGELFF
TGTGCCAGCAGGCAACAGTCGAACACCGGGGAGCTGTTTTTT
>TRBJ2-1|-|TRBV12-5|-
CASGLFTRNEQFF
TGTGCTAGTGGTTTGTTCACCCGTAATGAGCAGTTCTTC
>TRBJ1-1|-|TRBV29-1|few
CSVEVYKNTEAFF
TGCAGCGTTGAAGTGTATAAGAACACTGAAGCTTTCTTT
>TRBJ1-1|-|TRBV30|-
CAWSADRNTEAFF
TGTGCCTGGAGTGCCGACAGAAACACTGAAGCTTTCTTT